The rows below give T cell receptor beta chains drawn from one sample of a study of cytomegalovirus exposure and HLA in healthy donors. TCRdb's table, derived via immunoSEQ multiplex PCR, lists solely in-frame clones and lacks some. The data contain about 180,000 clones, 75% to 85% of them singletons. The sequenced material came from PBMCs. Receptors originate from a young woman in good health and CMV-seropositive. The conserved cysteine and the conserved F or W are not part of the CDR3 here. Each record gives: J gene, clone size, V gene, CDR3 protein. Only part of the rows carry a size: once, few, many, or a class if the clone is expanded.

TRBJ1-1 | once | TRBV5-1 | ASSAETVMNTEAF
TRBJ1-2 | few | TRBV12-5 | ASGLVLGDTNYGYT
TRBJ2-1 | . | TRBV30 | AWSRDRVNNEQF
TRBJ2-1 | . | TRBV4-3 | ASSPSTGPTYNEQF
TRBJ2-3 | . | TRBV5-4 | ASSWRQGAPSTDTQY
TRBJ2-1 | . | TRBV18 | ASSGAGGATYEQF
TRBJ2-1 | . | TRBV30 | AWSVASGGASYNEQF
TRBJ2-7 | . | TRBV7-2 | ASSLDPAGKYEQY
TRBJ1-1 | . | TRBV6-6 | ASSRRGTEAF
TRBJ2-2 | . | TRBV19 | ASSIAGLAGNTGELF
TRBJ2-1 | . | TRBV29-1 | SVALADYNEQF
TRBJ2-1 | . | TRBV25-1 | ASSEYGGSQHEQF
. | once | TRBV5-6 | ASSLRVGAYEQY
TRBJ2-7 | . | TRBV9 | ASSPRYSGGAEQY
TRBJ1-1 | . | TRBV14 | ASSQVQGVGNTEAF
TRBJ2-5 | . | TRBV6-5 | ASSQPGIQETQY
. | . | TRBV27 | ASSPEEDYEQY
TRBJ2-7 | . | TRBV30 | AWSYGALGQY